These T cell receptor beta chains were read from a single sample in a study of long-term antiretroviral therapy in people with HIV. Some clones are missing from TCRdb's copy, which holds only in-frame ones; the method was immunoSEQ multiplex PCR. The sample lists more than 25,000 clones; 95% to 98% were seen once. The starting material was unsorted PBMCs, obtained 7.6 years after starting antiretroviral therapy. The receptors were sampled from a man aged 25 to 40 with HIV. The CDR3 runs from the conserved cysteine through the conserved F or W. A D gene is named only where the DNA matches it firmly. Rows may omit the clone size; those that give it use once, few, many or a size class.

-	once	TRBV6-5	13	TRBJ2-7	TGTGCCAGCAGCGCCGGGACGGATTACGAGCAGTACTTC	CASSAGTDYEQYF
-	-	TRBV5-6	14	TRBJ2-3	TGTGCCAGCATTCGTAGCAGGGGCCCAGATACGCAGTATTTT	CASIRSRGPDTQYF
-	-	TRBV6-5	13	TRBJ1-1	TGTGCCAGCAGTTACAGAAGGGGGACTGAAGCTTTCTTT	CASSYRRGTEAFF
-	-	TRBV6-1	16	TRBJ2-3	TGTGCCAGCAGTGAATCTGTGTGGGATGGCACAGATACGCAGTATTTT	CASSESVWDGTDTQYF
-	-	TRBV7-9	16	TRBJ1-1	TGTGCCAGCAGCTTATCCGGGGCTCTATGGAACACTGAAGCTTTCTTT	CASSLSGALWNTEAFF
-	-	TRBV6-1	12	TRBJ2-3	TGTGCCAGTCACTCCTTTTTTGTTACGCAGTATTTT	CASHSFFVTQYF
TRBD1	-	TRBV29-1	14	TRBJ2-4	TGCAGCGTTGCAGTGACAGGGGCTAAAAACATTCAGTACTTC	CSVAVTGAKNIQYF
TRBD2	-	TRBV7-6	15	TRBJ2-1	TGTGCCAGCAGTTCCCTCCGGGTAGCGGGGCCTGAGCAGTTCTTC	CASSSLRVAGPEQFF
TRBD2	-	TRBV25-1	16	TRBJ2-3	TGTGCCAGCAGTGATGGGCTAGCGGGGGGTTGGGATACGCAGTATTTT	CASSDGLAGGWDTQYF
TRBD2	-	TRBV2	17	TRBJ2-1	TGTGCCAGCAGTGAAGCGCTTCTAGCGGGCAGGTACAATGAGCAGTTCTTC	CASSEALLAGRYNEQFF
-	-	TRBV28	12	TRBJ2-7	TGTGCCAGCAGTTTAGTAGGGGCCGAGCAGTACTTC	CASSLVGAEQYF
-	-	TRBV7-9	12	TRBJ2-7	TGTGCCAGCAGCACGGGCGTTTACGAGCAGTACTTC	CASSTGVYEQYF
-	-	TRBV15	17	TRBJ2-7	TGTGCCACCAGCAGAGCCTGGGGTCGGGCAGGGGTCTACGAGCAGTACTTC	CATSRAWGRAGVYEQYF
-	-	TRBV25-1	13	TRBJ1-1	TGTGCCAGCAGTCACAGTGGGGGCACTGAAGCTTTCTTT	CASSHSGGTEAFF
-	-	TRBV9	12	TRBJ1-6	TGTGCCAGCAGCGAAGGGAATTCACCCCTCCACTTT	CASSEGNSPLHF
TRBD2	-	TRBV9	18	TRBJ2-6	TGTGCCAGCAGCCCCTCCGGGGGGGGGATCTCTGGGGCCAACGTCCTGACTTTC	CASSPSGGGISGANVLTF
TRBD1	-	TRBV10-3	13	TRBJ2-7	TGTGCCATCAGTGCCGGGACAGCTACCGAGCAGTACTTC	CAISAGTATEQYF
-	-	TRBV11-1	13	TRBJ1-1	TGTGCCAGCAGCTTAACCGGGGCCACTGAAGCTTTCTTT	CASSLTGATEAFF
-	-	TRBV5-1	19	TRBJ1-2	TGCGCCAAGACGATTCCCCGGGGGGAGGGCGGATGGGGAAACTATGGCTACACCTTC	CAKTIPRGEGGWGNYGYTF
-	-	TRBV7-8	10	TRBJ2-5	TGTGCCAGCAGCCGTGAGACCCAGTACTTC	CASSRETQYF
TRBD1	-	TRBV15	17	TRBJ1-1	TGTGCCACCAGCAGAGTCTTGGGGACAGGGAAGAACACTGAAGCTTTCTTT	CATSRVLGTGKNTEAFF
-	-	TRBV4-1	14	TRBJ1-4	TGCGCCAGCAGCCCCTCTCCGGCCAGTGAAAAACTGTTTTTT	CASSPSPASEKLFF
-	once	TRBV7-8	14	TRBJ2-3	TGTGCCAGCAGCGGGGGGAGGATCACAGATACGCAGTATTTT	CASSGGRITDTQYF
-	-	TRBV11-2	13	TRBJ2-5	TGTGCCAGCAGCTGGGACCCGTCGGAGACCCAGTACTTC	CASSWDPSETQYF
-	-	TRBV6-1	14	TRBJ1-5	TGTGCCAGCGGGAACAGGGATAGCAATCAGCCCCAGCATTTT	CASGNRDSNQPQHF
-	-	TRBV6-1	17	TRBJ2-1	TGTGCCAGCAGTGCGCCTTCCTCAGGGGGGCCTTACAATGAGCAGTTCTTC	CASSAPSSGGPYNEQFF
-	-	TRBV7-9	12	TRBJ2-1	TGTGCCAGCAGCTTAGGAAGGAATGAGCAGTTCTTC	CASSLGRNEQFF
-	once	TRBV30	14	TRBJ2-2	TGTGCCTGTGATAAAGCGCGGAACACCGGGGAGCTGTTTTTT	CACDKARNTGELFF
-	-	TRBV5-6	15	TRBJ1-2	TGTGCCAGCAGCCCTAACCAGGCAGGGAACTATGGCTACACCTTC	CASSPNQAGNYGYTF
-	-	TRBV7-3	14	TRBJ1-5	TGTGCCAGCAGCCAAGGGCAGGGGAATCAGCCCCAGCATTTT	CASSQGQGNQPQHF
TRBD2	-	TRBV4-1	15	TRBJ2-3	TGCGCCAGCACTGGACTAGCGGGATCCACAGATACGCAGTATTTT	CASTGLAGSTDTQYF
-	-	TRBV27	16	TRBJ1-3	TGTGCCAGCAGGCCCTTTTGGCGGGACGGTGGAAACACCATATATTTT	CASRPFWRDGGNTIYF
-	-	TRBV12-5	12	TRBJ1-2	TGTGCTAGTGGTCTGAAGGTCTATGGCTACACCTTC	CASGLKVYGYTF